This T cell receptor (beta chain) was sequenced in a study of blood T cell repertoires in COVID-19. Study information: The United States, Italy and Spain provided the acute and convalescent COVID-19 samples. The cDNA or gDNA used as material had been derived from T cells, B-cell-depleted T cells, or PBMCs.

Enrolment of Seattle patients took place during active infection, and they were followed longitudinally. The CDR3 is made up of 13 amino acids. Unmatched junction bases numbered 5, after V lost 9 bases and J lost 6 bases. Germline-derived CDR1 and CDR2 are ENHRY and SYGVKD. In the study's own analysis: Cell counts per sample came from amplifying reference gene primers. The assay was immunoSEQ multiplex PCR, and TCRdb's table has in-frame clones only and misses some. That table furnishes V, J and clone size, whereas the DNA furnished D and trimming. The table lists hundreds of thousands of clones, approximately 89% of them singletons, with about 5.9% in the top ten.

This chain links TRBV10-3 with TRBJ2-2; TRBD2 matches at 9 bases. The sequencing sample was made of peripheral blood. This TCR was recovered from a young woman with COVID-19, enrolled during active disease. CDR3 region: CAIPGLAPGELFF. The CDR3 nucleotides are TGTGCCATTCCGGGACTAGCCCCCGGGGAGCTGTTTTTT.